This T cell receptor (beta chain) stems from a study of OX40 agonist ivuxolimab in advanced cancers. Method: immunoSEQ multiplex PCR; TCRdb's copy keeps in-frame clones and lacks some. The sample lists approximately 100,000 clones; around 85% were seen once. This receptor was identified in an adult with an advanced solid tumor such as melanoma, head and neck, liver or kidney cancer. This material consisted of CD4+ or CD8+ T cells sorted from blood, taken in a trial of the OX40 agonist ivuxolimab.

The CDR3 DNA reads TGTGCCAGCAGAATCAGGGATGGCAATGAGCAGTTCTTC. This codes for CASRIRDGNEQFF. The rearrangement joins TRBV6-6 to TRBJ2-1; the D gene is possibly TRBD1 (5 bases). The germline gives CDR1 MNHNY, CDR2 SVGAGI (reference sequence). Trimming removed 6 bases from V and 6 bases from J, with 12 bases in between. The CDR3 spans 13 residues.